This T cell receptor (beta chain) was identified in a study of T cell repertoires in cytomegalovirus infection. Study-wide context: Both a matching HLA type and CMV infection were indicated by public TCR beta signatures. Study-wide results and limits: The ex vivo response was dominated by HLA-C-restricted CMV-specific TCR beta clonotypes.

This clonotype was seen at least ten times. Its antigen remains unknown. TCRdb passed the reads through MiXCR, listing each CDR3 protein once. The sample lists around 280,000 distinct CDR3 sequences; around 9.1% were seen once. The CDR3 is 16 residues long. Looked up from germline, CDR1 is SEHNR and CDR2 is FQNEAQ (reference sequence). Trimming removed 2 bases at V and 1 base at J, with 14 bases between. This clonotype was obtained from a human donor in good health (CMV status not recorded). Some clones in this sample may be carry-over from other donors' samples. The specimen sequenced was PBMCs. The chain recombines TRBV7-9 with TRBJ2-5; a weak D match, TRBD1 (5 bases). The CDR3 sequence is CASSLLTGGFQETQYF. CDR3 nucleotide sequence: TGTGCCAGCAGCTTACTAACAGGTGGATTCCAAGAGACCCAGTACTTC.